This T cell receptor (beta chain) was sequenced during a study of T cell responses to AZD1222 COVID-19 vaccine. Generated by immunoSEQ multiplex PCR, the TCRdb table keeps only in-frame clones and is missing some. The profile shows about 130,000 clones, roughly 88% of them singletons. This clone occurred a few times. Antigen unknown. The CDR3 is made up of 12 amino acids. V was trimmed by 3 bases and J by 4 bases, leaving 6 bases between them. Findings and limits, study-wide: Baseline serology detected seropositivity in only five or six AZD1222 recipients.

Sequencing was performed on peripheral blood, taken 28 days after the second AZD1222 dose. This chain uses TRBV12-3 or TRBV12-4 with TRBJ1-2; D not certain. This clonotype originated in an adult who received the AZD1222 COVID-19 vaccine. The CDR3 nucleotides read TGTGCCAGCAGTTTTGGCGGCTATGGCTACACCTTC. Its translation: CASSFGGYGYTF.